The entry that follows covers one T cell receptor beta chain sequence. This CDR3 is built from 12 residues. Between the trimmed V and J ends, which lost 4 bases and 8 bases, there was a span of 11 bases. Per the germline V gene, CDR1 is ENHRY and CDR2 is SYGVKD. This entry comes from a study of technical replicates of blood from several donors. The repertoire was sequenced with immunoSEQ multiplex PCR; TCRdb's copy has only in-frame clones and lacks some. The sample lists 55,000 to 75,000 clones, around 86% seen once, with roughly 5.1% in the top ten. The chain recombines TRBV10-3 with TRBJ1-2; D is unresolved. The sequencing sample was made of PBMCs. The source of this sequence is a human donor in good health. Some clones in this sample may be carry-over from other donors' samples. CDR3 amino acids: CAISGASTGYTF. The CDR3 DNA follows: TGTGCCATCAGTGGGGCCAGTACAGGCTACACCTTC.